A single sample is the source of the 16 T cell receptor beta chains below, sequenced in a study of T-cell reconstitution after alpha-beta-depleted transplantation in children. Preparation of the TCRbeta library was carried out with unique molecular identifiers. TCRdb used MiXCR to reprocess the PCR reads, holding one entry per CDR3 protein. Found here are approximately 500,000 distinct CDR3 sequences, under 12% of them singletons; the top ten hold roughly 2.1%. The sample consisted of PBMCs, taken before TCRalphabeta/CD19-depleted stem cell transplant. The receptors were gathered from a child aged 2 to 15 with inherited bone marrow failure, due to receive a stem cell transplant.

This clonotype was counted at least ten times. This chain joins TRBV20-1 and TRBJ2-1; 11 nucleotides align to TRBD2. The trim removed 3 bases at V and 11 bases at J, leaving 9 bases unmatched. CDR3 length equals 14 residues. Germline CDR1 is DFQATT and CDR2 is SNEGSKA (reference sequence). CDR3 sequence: CSASEGLAGPKQFF. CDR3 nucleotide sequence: TGCAGTGCTAGTGAAGGACTAGCGGGTCCCAAGCAGTTCTTC.

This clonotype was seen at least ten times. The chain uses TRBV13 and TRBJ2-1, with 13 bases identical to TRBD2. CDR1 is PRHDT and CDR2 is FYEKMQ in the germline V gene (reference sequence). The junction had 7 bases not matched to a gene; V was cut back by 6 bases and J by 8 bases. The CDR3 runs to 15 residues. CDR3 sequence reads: CASSTGLAGADEQFF. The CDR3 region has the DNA TGTGCCAGCAGTACTGGACTAGCGGGGGCCGATGAGCAGTTCTTC.

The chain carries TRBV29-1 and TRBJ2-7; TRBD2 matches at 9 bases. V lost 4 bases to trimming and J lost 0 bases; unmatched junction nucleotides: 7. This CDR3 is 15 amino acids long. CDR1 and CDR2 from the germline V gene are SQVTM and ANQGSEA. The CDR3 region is CSVGDWREGSYEQYF. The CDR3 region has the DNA TGCAGCGTTGGGGATTGGCGGGAGGGCTCCTACGAGCAGTACTTC.

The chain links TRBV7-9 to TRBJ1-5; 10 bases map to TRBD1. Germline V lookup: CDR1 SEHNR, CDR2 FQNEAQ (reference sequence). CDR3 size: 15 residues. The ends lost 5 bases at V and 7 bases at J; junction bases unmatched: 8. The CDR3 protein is CASSHNRDRGQPQHF. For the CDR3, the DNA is TGTGCCAGCAGCCATAACCGGGACAGGGGACAGCCCCAGCATTTT.

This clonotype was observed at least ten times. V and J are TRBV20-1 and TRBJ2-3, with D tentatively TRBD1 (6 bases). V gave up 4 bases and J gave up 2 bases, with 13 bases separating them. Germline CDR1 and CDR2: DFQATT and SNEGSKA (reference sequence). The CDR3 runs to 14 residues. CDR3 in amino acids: CSAILDRHTDTQYF. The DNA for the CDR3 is TGCAGTGCTATTTTGGACAGACACACAGATACGCAGTATTTT.

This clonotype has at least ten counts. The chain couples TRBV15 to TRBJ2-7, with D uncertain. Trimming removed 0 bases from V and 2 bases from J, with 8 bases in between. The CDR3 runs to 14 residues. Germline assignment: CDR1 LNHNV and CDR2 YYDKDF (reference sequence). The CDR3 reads CATSRDIPAYEQYF. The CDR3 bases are TGTGCCACCAGCAGAGACATCCCAGCCTACGAGCAGTACTTC.

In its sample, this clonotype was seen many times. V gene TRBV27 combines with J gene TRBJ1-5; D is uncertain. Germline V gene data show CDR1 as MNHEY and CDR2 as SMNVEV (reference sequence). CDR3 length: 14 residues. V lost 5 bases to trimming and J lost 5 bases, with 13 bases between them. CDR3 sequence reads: CASSPTDRHQPQHF. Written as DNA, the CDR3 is TGTGCCAGCAGTCCAACCGACCGACATCAGCCCCAGCATTTT.

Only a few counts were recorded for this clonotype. CDR3 bases: TGTGCCAGCAGCTTGGGTGCCGGGACTACTATTTCAACAGATACGCAGTATTTT. Its translation: CASSLGAGTTISTDTQYF. The V gene is TRBV11-1, the J gene TRBJ2-3; 7 bases match TRBD2. After removal of 3 bases from V and 3 bases from J, the junction contained 15 bases not matched to a gene. The CDR3 is made up of 18 amino acids. Germline values: CDR1 SGHAT, CDR2 FQDESV (reference sequence).

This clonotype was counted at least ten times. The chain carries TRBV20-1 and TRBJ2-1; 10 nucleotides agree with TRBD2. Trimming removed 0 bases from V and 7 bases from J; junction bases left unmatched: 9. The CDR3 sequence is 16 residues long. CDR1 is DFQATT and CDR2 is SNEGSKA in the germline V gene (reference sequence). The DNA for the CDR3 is TGCAGTGCTAGAGATGGCCTAGCGGGAGTTAGGAATGAGCAGTTCTTC. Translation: CSARDGLAGVRNEQFF.

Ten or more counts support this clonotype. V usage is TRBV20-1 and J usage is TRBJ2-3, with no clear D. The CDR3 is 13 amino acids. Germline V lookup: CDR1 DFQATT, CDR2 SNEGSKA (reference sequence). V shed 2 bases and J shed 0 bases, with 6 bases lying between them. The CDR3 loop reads CSARKASTDTQYF. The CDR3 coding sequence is TGCAGTGCTAGAAAGGCCAGCACAGATACGCAGTATTTT.

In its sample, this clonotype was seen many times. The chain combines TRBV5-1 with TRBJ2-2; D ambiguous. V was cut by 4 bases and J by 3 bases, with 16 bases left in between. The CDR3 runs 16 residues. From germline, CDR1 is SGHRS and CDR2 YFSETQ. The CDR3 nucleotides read TGCGCCAGCAGCCCTCGGCCAGCCACTTACACCGGGGAGCTGTTTTTT. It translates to CASSPRPATYTGELFF.

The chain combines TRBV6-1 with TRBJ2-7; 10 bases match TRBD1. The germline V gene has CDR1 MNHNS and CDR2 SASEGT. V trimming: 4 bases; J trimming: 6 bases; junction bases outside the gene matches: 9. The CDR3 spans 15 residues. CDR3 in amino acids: CASSVGTGEGSEQYF. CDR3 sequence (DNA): TGTGCCAGCAGTGTCGGGACAGGGGAAGGTAGCGAGCAGTACTTC.

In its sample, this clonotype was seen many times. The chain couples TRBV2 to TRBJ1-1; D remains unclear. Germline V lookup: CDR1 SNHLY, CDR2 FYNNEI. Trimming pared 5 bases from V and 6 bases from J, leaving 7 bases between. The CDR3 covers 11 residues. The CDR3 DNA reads TGTGCCAGCAGTCCCATCCCTGAAGCTTTCTTT. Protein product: CASSPIPEAFF.

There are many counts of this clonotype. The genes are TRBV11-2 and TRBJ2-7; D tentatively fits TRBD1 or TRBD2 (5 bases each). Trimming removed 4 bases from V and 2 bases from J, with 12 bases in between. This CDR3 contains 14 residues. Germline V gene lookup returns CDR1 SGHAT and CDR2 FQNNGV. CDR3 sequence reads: CASSSQWGPYEQYF. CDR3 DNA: TGTGCCAGCAGCTCGCAATGGGGACCCTACGAGCAGTACTTC.

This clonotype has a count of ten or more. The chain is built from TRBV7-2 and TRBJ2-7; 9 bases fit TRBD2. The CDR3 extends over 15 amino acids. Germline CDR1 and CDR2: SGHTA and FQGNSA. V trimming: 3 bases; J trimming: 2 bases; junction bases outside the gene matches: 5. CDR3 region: CASSFRLAATYEQYF. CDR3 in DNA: TGTGCCAGCAGCTTCCGACTAGCGGCAACCTACGAGCAGTACTTC.

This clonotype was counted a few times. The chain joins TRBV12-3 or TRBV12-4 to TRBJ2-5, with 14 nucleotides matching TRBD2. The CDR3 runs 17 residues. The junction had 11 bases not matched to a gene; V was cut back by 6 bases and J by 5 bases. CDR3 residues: CASSPTLGLAGVETQYF. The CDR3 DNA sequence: TGTGCCAGCAGCCCAACCCTGGGACTAGCGGGAGTTGAGACCCAGTACTTC.